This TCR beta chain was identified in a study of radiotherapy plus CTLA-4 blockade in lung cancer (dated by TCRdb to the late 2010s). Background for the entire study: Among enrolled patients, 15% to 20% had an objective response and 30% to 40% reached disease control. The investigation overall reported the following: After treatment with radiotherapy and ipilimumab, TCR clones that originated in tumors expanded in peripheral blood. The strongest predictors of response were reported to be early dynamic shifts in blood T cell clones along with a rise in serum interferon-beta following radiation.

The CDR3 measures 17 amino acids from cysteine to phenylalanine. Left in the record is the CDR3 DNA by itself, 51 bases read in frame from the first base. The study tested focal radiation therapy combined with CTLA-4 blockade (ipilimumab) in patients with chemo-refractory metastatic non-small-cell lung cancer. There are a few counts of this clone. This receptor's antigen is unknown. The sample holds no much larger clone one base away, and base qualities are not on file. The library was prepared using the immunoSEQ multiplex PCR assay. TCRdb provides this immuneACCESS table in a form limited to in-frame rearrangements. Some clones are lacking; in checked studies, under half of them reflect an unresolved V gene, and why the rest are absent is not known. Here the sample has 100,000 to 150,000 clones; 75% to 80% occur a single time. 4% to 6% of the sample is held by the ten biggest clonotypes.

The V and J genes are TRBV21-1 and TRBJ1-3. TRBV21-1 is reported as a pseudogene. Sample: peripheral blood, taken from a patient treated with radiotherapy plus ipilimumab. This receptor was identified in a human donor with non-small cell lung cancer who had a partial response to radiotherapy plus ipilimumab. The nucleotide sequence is TGTGCCAGCAGCCGTTCGAGGGTCGCCCCCACTGGAAACACCATATATTTT. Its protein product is CASSRSRVAPTGNTIYF.